The clone carrying this T cell receptor (beta chain) was detected only a few times. TCRdb processed the 5' RACE reads anew with MiXCR; each CDR3 protein has one entry. The table shows 1,800,000 or so distinct CDR3 sequences, with under 35% occurring only once. These data originate in a study of identical twins. Germline CDR1 is SGHRS and CDR2 is YFSETQ. Trimming took 3 bases from V and 2 from J, leaving 13 bases between them. CDR3 length equals 15 residues. Sequenced: cord blood. V usage is TRBV5-1 and J usage is TRBJ2-3; D may correspond to TRBD1 or TRBD2 (5 bases each). This TCR was sampled from a newborn girl in good health. For the CDR3, the DNA is TGCGCCAGCAGCTCGGGGTGGGGGACCACAGATACGCAGTATTTT. Its translation is CASSSGWGTTDTQYF.